The 18 T cell receptor beta chains reported below all come from one sample, sequenced in a study of blood T cell repertoires in COVID-19. Profiled with immunoSEQ multiplex PCR; TCRdb holds only in-frame clones, not every one. The table lists approximately 200,000 clones, 81% of them singletons, with 10% to 15% in the top ten. Sequencing was performed on peripheral blood. These receptors originate from a woman of 80 years or more with COVID-19, enrolled during active disease.

The chain is built from TRBV6-5 and TRBJ2-5, with D unresolved. Germline CDR1 is MNHEY and CDR2 is SVGAGI. This CDR3 contains 11 residues. The V gene lost 5 bases and the J gene lost 5 bases, with 6 bases spanning the gap. CDR3: CASSNRETQYF. The CDR3, as DNA: TGTGCCAGCAGTAATCGGGAGACCCAGTACTTC.

This clone was counted a single time. The gene calls are TRBV7-9 and TRBJ2-1; 12 nucleotides align to TRBD2. The CDR3 has 15 amino acids. Germline V gene lookup returns CDR1 SEHNR and CDR2 FQNEAQ (reference sequence). V dropped 2 bases and J dropped 7; count of bases not matched to a gene: 3. The CDR3 DNA reads TGTGCCAGCAGCTTACCGGGACTAGCGGGTAATGAGCAGTTCTTC. The encoded protein is CASSLPGLAGNEQFF. Together with reference TRBV7-9 and TRBJ2-1, the CDR3 gives the full variable domain: DTGVSQNPRHKITKRGQNVTFRCDPISEHNRLYWYRQTLGQGPEFLTYFQNEAQLEKSRLLSDRFSAERPKGSFSTLEIQRTEQGDSAMYLCASSLPGLAGNEQFFGPGTRLTVL.

The chain recombines TRBV6-5 with TRBJ1-2; TRBD1 is a possible D gene (6 bases). The CDR3 extends over 14 amino acids. Per the germline V gene, CDR1 is MNHEY and CDR2 is SVGAGI. Between the trimmed V and J ends, which lost 5 bases and 2 bases, there was a span of 12 bases. The CDR3 region has the DNA TGTGCCAGCAGTCCACAGGGCCAAAACTATGGCTACACCTTC. Translated: CASSPQGQNYGYTF.

This chain joins TRBV14 and TRBJ2-3, with 8 bases that match TRBD2. The length of the CDR3 is 16 residues. With V trimmed by 0 bases and J by 1 base, 3 bases remained unmatched. In germline, CDR1 is SGHDN, CDR2 FVKESK. The CDR3 reads CASSQESGSGTDTQYF. The DNA of the CDR3 is TGTGCCAGCAGCCAAGAAAGCGGGAGTGGCACAGATACGCAGTATTTT.

This clone was recorded a few times. The rearrangement joins TRBV29-1 to TRBJ2-3; D is possibly TRBD2 (6 bases). This CDR3 is built from 20 residues. V was shortened by 7 bases and J by 0 bases, with 32 bases between the two germline ends. Germline V lookup: CDR1 SQVTM, CDR2 ANQGSEA. In DNA, the CDR3 is TGCAGCGCCGCGAACCCCCGCACCAGCGGAGGGCCCGGGAGCACAGATACGCAGTATTTT. This gives the protein CSAANPRTSGGPGSTDTQYF.

Concerning this clone: The junction departs from the called germline gene at one end, perhaps through a read error. Here the CDR3 DNA reads TGTGCCAGCAGTTACTCGAAATCAGGGAAGGCCTTC. Translating it yields CASSYSKSGKAF. This chain uses TRBV6-6 with TRBJ1-2; TRBD1 is a possible D gene (5 bases). This CDR3 has 12 amino acids. From germline, CDR1 is MNHNY and CDR2 SVGAGI (reference sequence).

V and J are TRBV3-1 (or the pseudogene TRBV3-2) and TRBJ2-1; tentative D call: TRBD2 (5 bases). V dropped 1 base and J dropped 2 bases, with 12 bases sitting between them. The CDR3 consists of 16 residues. Per germline, CDR1 LGHDT and CDR2 YNNKEL (reference sequence). In DNA, the CDR3 is TGTGCCAGCAGCCAAGTCCCGGGGATCCCCTACAATGAGCAGTTCTTC. Translation: CASSQVPGIPYNEQFF.

This sequence joins TRBV18 and TRBJ2-3; 7 nucleotides align to TRBD2. The ends lost 2 bases at V and 3 bases at J; junction bases unmatched: 11. Looked up from germline, CDR1 is KGHSH and CDR2 is LQKENI. The CDR3 extends over 17 amino acids. The CDR3 loop is CASSPIAQLARTDTQYF. The CDR3 DNA reads TGTGCCAGCTCACCAATAGCACAACTAGCGCGTACAGATACGCAGTATTTT. Variable domain in full (rest from reference TRBV18 and TRBJ2-3): NAGVMQNPRHLVRRRGQEARLRCSPMKGHSHVYWYRQLPEEGLKFMVYLQKENIIDESGMPKERFSAEFPKEGPSILRIQQVVRGDSAAYFCASSPIAQLARTDTQYFGPGTRLTVL.

The chain carries TRBV6-4 and TRBJ2-2; TRBD1 matches at 8 bases. The CDR3 has 15 amino acids. Germline V gene sequence: CDR1 MRHNA, CDR2 SNTAGT. The V gene end was trimmed by 6 bases and the J gene end by 7 bases; junction bases not matched to a gene: 10. The CDR3 DNA reads TGTGCCAGCAGCCCTCTGCAGGGGGCGTTCGGGGAGCTGTTTTTT. This codes for CASSPLQGAFGELFF.

Only one count was recorded for this clone. The rearrangement joins TRBV6-5 to TRBJ2-3; D is uncertain. The CDR3 sequence is 16 residues long. Deletions cut 0 bases from V and 2 bases from J, with 12 bases between. CDR1 is MNHEY and CDR2 is SVGAGI in the germline V gene. The CDR3 region is CASSYSRTDYTDTQYF. Here the CDR3 DNA reads TGTGCCAGCAGTTACTCCCGAACAGATTACACAGATACGCAGTATTTT.

The rearrangement uses TRBV5-4 and TRBJ2-5; TRBD2 agrees at 15 bases. J gave up 0 bases and V 3 bases, and 6 bases lay outside the gene matches. CDR1 and CDR2 (germline): SGHNT, YYREEE (reference sequence). The CDR3 loop spans 18 amino acids. This chain's CDR3 is CASSSTGTSGRNQETQYF. In DNA, the CDR3 is TGTGCCAGCAGCTCGACCGGGACTAGCGGGAGGAACCAAGAGACCCAGTACTTC.

The table lists this clone with a few counts. This sequence joins TRBV5-1 and TRBJ2-2; 8 bases align to TRBD2. Germline loops: CDR1 SGHRS, CDR2 YFSETQ. This CDR3 comprises 16 residues. Trimming at V came to 2 bases and at J to 4 bases, leaving 7 bases not matched to a gene. CDR3 loop: CASSFSRGGFTGELFF. CDR3 bases: TGCGCCAGCAGCTTCTCCCGGGGGGGTTTCACCGGGGAGCTGTTTTTT.

The J gene is TRBJ2-6, the V gene TRBV19; D gene unclear. This CDR3 spans 16 amino acids. V gave up 4 bases and J gave up 6 bases, with 16 bases separating them. CDR1 and CDR2 from the germline V gene are LNHDA and SQIVND (reference sequence). This CDR3 is CASSSYYHTEANVLTF. As DNA, the CDR3 is TGTGCCAGTAGTAGCTACTACCACACGGAGGCCAACGTCCTGACTTTC.

For the CDR3, the DNA is TGTGCCAGCTCACCGGGGGCAGGGACCTACGAGCAGTACTTC. It encodes CASSPGAGTYEQYF. The chain employs TRBV18 and TRBJ2-7, with a weak D call TRBD1 (6 bases). In germline, CDR1 is KGHSH, CDR2 LQKENI. The CDR3 is 14 amino acids. V was pared by 3 bases and J by 2 bases, with 11 bases between.

The chain combines TRBV5-4 with TRBJ2-3; 15 bases map to TRBD2. The CDR3 totals 19 residues. V was clipped by 4 bases and J by 3 bases; unmatched bases: 12. Germline CDR1 SGHNT, CDR2 YYREEE (reference sequence). The CDR3 reads CASSPTPGLAGGRTDTQYF. The DNA for the CDR3 is TGTGCCAGCAGCCCCACTCCTGGACTAGCGGGGGGGCGAACAGATACGCAGTATTTT.

V usage is TRBV24-1 and J usage is TRBJ2-1; D perhaps matches TRBD2 (5 bases). The CDR3 runs 11 residues. The germline gives CDR1 KGHDR, CDR2 SFDVKD. The V and J ends lost 3 bases and 10 bases respectively, with 6 bases between them. The CDR3 protein is CATSDGEEQFF. CDR3 DNA sequence: TGTGCCACCAGTGATGGGGAGGAGCAGTTCTTC.

There are a few counts of this clone. This chain uses TRBV7-3 with TRBJ2-1; D not resolved. CDR3 length equals 13 residues. Trimming removed 5 bases at V and 6 bases at J, with 11 bases between. Germline lookup yields CDR1 SGHTA and CDR2 FQGTGA. CDR3 sequence reads: CASSPSASNEQFF. The CDR3, as DNA: TGTGCCAGCAGCCCATCAGCGAGCAATGAGCAGTTCTTC. The whole variable domain, remainder taken from reference TRBV7-3 and TRBJ2-1, is GAGVSQTPSNKVTEKGKYVELRCDPISGHTALYWYRQSLGQGPEFLIYFQGTGAADDSGLPNDRFFAVRPEGSVSTLKIQRTERGDSAVYLCASSPSASNEQFFGPGTRLTVL.

In its sample, this clone was seen once. The gene calls are TRBV10-3 and TRBJ2-5; D is undetermined. The CDR3 is 14 residues long. Germline V gene lookup returns CDR1 ENHRY and CDR2 SYGVKD. V was trimmed by 2 bases and J by 1 base, leaving 8 bases between them. CDR3: CAISEGRTQETQYF. Here the CDR3 DNA reads TGTGCCATCAGTGAGGGCAGAACCCAAGAGACCCAGTACTTC.